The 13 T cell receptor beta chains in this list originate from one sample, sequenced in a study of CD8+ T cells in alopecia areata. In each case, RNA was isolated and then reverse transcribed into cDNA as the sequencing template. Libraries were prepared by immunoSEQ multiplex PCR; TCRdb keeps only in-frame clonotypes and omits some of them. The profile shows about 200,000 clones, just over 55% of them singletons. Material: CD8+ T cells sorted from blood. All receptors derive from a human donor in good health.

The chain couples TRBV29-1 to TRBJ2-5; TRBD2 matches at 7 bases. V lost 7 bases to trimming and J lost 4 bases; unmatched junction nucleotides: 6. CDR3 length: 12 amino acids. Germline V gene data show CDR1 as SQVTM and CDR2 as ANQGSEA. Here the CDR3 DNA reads TGCAGCGGCGGGACTATCGGAGAGACCCAGTACTTC. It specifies CSGGTIGETQYF.

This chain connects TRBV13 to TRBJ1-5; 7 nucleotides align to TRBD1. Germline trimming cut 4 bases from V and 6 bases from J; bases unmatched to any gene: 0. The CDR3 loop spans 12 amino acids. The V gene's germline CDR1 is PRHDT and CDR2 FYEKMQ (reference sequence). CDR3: CASSSGGQPQHF. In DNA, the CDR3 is TGTGCCAGCAGCTCAGGGGGTCAGCCCCAGCATTTT.

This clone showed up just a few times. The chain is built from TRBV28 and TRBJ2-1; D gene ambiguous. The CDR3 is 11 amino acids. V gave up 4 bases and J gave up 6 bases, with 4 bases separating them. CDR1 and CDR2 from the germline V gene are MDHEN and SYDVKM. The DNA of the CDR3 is TGTGCCAGCAGTTACAGCAATGAGCAGTTCTTC. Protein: CASSYSNEQFF. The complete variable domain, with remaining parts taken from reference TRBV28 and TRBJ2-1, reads DVKVTQSSRYLVKRTGEKVFLECVQDMDHENMFWYRQDPGLGLRLIYFSYDVKMKEKGDIPEGYSVSREKKERFSLILESASTNQTSMYLCASSYSNEQFFGPGTRLTVL.

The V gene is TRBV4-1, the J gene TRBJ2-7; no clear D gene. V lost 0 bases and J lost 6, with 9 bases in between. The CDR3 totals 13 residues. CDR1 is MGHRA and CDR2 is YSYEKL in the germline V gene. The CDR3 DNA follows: TGCGCCAGCAGCCAAGAGAAGGGATCCGAGCAGTACTTC. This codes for CASSQEKGSEQYF.

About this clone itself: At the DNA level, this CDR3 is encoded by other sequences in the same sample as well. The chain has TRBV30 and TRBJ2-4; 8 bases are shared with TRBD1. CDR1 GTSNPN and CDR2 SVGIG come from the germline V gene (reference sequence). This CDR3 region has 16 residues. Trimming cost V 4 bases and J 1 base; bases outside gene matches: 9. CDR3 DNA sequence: TGTGCCTGGACTTTACAGGGGGAACTGGCCAAAAACATTCAGTACTTC. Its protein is CAWTLQGELAKNIQYF.

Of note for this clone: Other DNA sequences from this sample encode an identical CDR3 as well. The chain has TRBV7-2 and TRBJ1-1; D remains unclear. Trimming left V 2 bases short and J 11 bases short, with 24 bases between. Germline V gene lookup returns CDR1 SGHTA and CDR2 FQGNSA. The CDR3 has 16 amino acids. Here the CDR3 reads CASSLLGSWQLLGAFF. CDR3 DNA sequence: TGTGCCAGCAGCTTATTAGGGTCTTGGCAGCTCCTTGGGGCTTTCTTT.

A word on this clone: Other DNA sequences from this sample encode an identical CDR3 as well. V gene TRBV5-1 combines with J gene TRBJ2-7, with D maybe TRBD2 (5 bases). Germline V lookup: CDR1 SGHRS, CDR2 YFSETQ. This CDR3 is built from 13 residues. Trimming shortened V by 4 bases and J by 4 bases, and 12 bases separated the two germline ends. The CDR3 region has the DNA TGCGCCAGCAGCCTCGGGATAGGTTACGAGCAGTACTTC. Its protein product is CASSLGIGYEQYF. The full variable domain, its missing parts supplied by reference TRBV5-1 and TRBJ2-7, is KAGVTQTPRYLIKTRGQQVTLSCSPISGHRSVSWYQQTPGQGLQFLFEYFSETQRNKGNFPGRFSGRQFSNSRSEMNVSTLELGDSALYLCASSLGIGYEQYFGPGTRLTVT.

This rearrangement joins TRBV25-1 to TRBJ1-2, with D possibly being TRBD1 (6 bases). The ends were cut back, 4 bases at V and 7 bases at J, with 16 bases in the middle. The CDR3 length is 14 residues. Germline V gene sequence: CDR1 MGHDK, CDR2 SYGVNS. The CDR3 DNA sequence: TGTGCCAGCAGTGGCGACAGGTTAGAGGCTGGCTACACCTTC. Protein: CASSGDRLEAGYTF.

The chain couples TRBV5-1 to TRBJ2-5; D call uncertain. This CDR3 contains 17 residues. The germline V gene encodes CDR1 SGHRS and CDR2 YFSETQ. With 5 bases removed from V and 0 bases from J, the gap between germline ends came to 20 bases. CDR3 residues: CASRPGGVAEYQETQYF. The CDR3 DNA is TGCGCCAGCAGGCCGGGTGGAGTAGCTGAGTACCAAGAGACCCAGTACTTC.

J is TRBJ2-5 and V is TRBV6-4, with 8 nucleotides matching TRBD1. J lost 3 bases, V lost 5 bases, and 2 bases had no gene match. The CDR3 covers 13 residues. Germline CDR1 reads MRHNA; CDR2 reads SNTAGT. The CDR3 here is CASSQGAEETQYF. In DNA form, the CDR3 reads TGTGCCAGCAGTCAGGGGGCCGAAGAGACCCAGTACTTC.

CDR3 sequence reads: CASSDDRQVFNYGYTF. The CDR3 DNA follows: TGTGCCAGCAGTGATGACCGGCAGGTCTTTAACTATGGCTACACCTTC. The chain carries TRBV25-1 and TRBJ1-2; D not certain. Germline assignment: CDR1 MGHDK and CDR2 SYGVNS. CDR3 length: 16 amino acids. The V end was cut by 3 bases, the J end by 1 base, with 15 bases between.

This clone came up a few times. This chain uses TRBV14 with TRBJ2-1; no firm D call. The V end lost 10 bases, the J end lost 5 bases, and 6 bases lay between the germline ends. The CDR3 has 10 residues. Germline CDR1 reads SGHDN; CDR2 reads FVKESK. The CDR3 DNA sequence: TGTGCCACCGGTAACAATGAGCAGTTCTTC. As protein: CATGNNEQFF.

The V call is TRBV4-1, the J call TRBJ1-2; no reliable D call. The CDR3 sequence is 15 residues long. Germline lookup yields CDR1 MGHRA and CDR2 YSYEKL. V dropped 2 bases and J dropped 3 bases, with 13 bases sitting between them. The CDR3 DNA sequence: TGCGCCAGCAGCCAACGAACGGCTGGTGACTATGGCTACACCTTC. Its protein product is CASSQRTAGDYGYTF.